Detailed here is one T cell receptor (beta chain). No antigen is known for it. Other DNA sequences from this sample encode an identical CDR3 as well. Germline V gene data show CDR1 as SGHRS and CDR2 as YFSETQ. The V end lost 4 bases, the J end lost 4 bases, and 11 bases lay between the germline ends. This CDR3 contains 13 residues. This specimen belongs to a study of cytomegalovirus exposure and HLA in healthy donors. In the study overall: Genotyping of some 400 donors showed that 80% to 90% belonged to the Caucasian-associated ancestry cluster. Regarding the study as a whole: Sequencing likely caused a cluster of highly shared sequence variants.

Primers included in the PCR were 60 Vbeta and 13 Jbeta primers. Using immunoSEQ multiplex PCR, the repertoire was profiled, and TCRdb retains in-frame clones only, with some absent. The data hold 220,000 or so clones, with 70% to 85% observed a single time. The material sequenced was PBMCs. This chain connects TRBV5-1 to TRBJ1-2; no clear D. This sequence originates from a man aged 50 to 60 in good health and CMV-seronegative. The DNA of the CDR3 is TGCGCCAGCAGCGGCGGGTCCGGCTATGGCTACACCTTC. This gives the protein CASSGGSGYGYTF.